This entry describes one T cell receptor beta chain. The sample originates from a study of response to subunit inactivated influenza vaccine. TCRdb used MiXCR to reprocess the RT-PCR reads, holding one entry per CDR3 protein. The sample has about 570,000 distinct CDR3 sequences; around 11% are singletons. With 3 bases removed from V and 6 bases from J, the gap between germline ends came to 16 bases. The CDR3 loop spans 15 amino acids. This sample also appeared in a second study, on T cells expressing NK-cell markers. That study reports: TCR beta cDNA was generated via 5'RACE template switching incorporating UMIs. Seven HCMV-seropositive donors and one seronegative donor made up the eight sequenced donors. In several experiments, sorting was restricted to alpha-beta TCR T cells by an anti-gamma-delta TCR antibody.

The sample here was PBMCs from blood, taken on the day of vaccination. This chain joins TRBV12-3 or TRBV12-4 and TRBJ2-3, with unresolved D. The receptor was isolated from a man aged 50 to 59 who received an inactivated influenza vaccine. The CDR3 loop reads CASSLRRVRWDTQYF. In DNA form, the CDR3 reads TGTGCCAGCAGTTTGAGGAGAGTACGGTGGGATACGCAGTATTTT.